This paragraph reports one T cell receptor (beta chain). Its target is not known. Only in-frame clones appear in the TCRdb table, and some are missing; sequencing was by immunoSEQ multiplex PCR. The sample yields tens of thousands of clones, 90% seen once. Cyclophosphamide on days +3 and +4 followed busulfan-fludarabine conditioning and a marrow graft. The CDR3 consists of 15 residues. The germline gives CDR1 SGHRS, CDR2 YFSETQ. Trimming took 3 bases from V and 5 from J; bases not matched to a gene: 7. This record belongs to a study of T cells after posttransplantation cyclophosphamide. Points from the study as a whole: Later post-transplant blood repertoires were often dominated by donor CD8+ memory clones. Skin or GI-infiltrating T cells shared few TRB sequences with blood. Recipient CMV seropositivity and CMV reactivation strongly tracked TRB clonality.

The sequencing here drew on PBMCs, taken roughly 60 days after allogeneic stem cell transplant with posttransplant cyclophosphamide. This clonotype originated in a male patient between 60 and 69 years old who received an allogeneic stem cell transplant from a related donor and was CMV-positive. The T cells may partly be graft donor cells. The chain links TRBV5-1 to TRBJ2-5; 10 bases match TRBD2. The CDR3 coding sequence is TGCGCCAGCAGCTCGAGCGGGGGGGCCGGGGAGACCCAGTACTTC. This gives the protein CASSSSGGAGETQYF.